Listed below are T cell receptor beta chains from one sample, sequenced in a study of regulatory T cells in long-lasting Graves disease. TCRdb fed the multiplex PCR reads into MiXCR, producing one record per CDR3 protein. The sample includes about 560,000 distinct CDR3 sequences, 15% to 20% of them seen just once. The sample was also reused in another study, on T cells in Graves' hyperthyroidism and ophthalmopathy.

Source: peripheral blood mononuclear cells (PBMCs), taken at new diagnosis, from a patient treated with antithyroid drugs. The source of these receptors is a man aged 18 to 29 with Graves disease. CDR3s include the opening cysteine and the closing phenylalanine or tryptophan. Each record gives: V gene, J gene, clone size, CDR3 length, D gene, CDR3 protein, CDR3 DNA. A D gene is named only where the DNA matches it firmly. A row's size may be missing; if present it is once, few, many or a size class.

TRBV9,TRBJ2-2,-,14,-,CASSVDQFAGELFF,TGTGCCAGCAGCGTAGACCAGTTCGCCGGGGAGCTGTTTTTT
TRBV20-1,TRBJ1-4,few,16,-,CSAPKPTGRRNEKLFF,TGCAGTGCTCCTAAGCCAACAGGGAGAAGGAATGAAAAACTGTTTTTT
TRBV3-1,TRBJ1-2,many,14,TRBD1,CASSQGTGSYGYTF,TGTGCCAGCAGCCAGGGGACAGGTTCCTATGGCTACACCTTC
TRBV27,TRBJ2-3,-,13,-,CASSWASSDTQYF,TGTGCCAGCAGTTGGGCTAGTTCGGATACGCAGTATTTT
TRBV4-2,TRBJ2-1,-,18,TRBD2,CASSPGLAGGLVGNEQFF,TGTGCCAGCAGCCCCGGACTAGCGGGAGGTTTAGTGGGCAATGAGCAGTTCTTC
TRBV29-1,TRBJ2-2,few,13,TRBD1,CSVERQGTGELFF,TGCAGCGTTGAAAGACAGGGCACCGGGGAGCTGTTTTTT
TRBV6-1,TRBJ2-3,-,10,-,CASSQKGQYF,TGTGCCAGTTCACAAAAGGGGCAGTATTTT
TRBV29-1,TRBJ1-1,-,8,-,CSVEGAFF,TGCAGCGTTGAGGGGGCTTTCTTT
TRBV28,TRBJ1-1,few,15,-,CASSLFRGGTTEAFF,TGTGCCAGCAGTTTGTTCCGCGGGGGCACCACTGAAGCTTTCTTT
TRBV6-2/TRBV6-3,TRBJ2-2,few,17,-,CASSYRPRDLNTGELFF,TGTGCCAGCAGTTACCGACCCAGGGATTTGAACACCGGGGAGCTGTTTTTT
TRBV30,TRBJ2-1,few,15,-,CAWSPPGGVYNEQFF,TGTGCCTGGAGTCCCCCCGGCGGAGTCTACAATGAGCAGTTCTTC
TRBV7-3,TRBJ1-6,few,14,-,CASSRTGISSPLHF,TGTGCCAGCAGCCGAACAGGGATTAGTTCACCCCTCCACTTT
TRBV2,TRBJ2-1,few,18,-,CASSASEILTGSYNEQFF,TGTGCCAGCAGTGCGTCCGAGATCCTGACTGGCTCCTACAATGAGCAGTTCTTC
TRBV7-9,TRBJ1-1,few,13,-,CASSGDADAEAFF,TGTGCCAGCAGCGGTGATGCTGACGCTGAAGCTTTCTTT
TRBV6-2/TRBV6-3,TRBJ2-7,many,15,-,CASSYPREGQSKQYF,TGTGCCAGCAGTTACCCGCGAGAGGGACAATCCAAGCAGTACTTC
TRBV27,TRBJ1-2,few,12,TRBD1,CASLDRGTGYTF,TGTGCCAGCTTAGACAGGGGGACCGGCTACACCTTC
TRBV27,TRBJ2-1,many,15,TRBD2,CASSFPGLENNEQFF,TGTGCCAGCAGTTTTCCGGGACTAGAGAACAATGAGCAGTTCTTC
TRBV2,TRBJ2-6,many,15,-,CASTLEAAGANVLTF,TGTGCCAGCACCCTGGAGGCTGCTGGGGCCAACGTCCTGACTTTC
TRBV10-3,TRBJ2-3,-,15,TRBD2,CAIGSGRASADTQYF,TGTGCCATCGGAAGCGGGAGGGCCTCCGCAGATACGCAGTATTTT
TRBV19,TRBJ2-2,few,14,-,CATRKDGTTGELFF,TGTGCCACTAGGAAGGACGGGACCACCGGGGAGCTGTTTTTT
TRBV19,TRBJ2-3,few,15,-,CASKRAGAFTDTQYF,TGTGCCAGTAAAAGGGCGGGGGCCTTCACAGATACGCAGTATTTT